These 9 T cell receptor beta chains share one sample of origin, sequenced in a study of T-cell reconstitution after alpha-beta-depleted transplantation in children. As it was prepared, the TCRbeta library received unique molecular identifiers. Using its own MiXCR run on the PCR reads, TCRdb lists one record per CDR3 protein. The sample yields about 200,000 distinct CDR3 sequences, approximately 8.4% seen once. Sequencing used PBMCs, mostly from graft donor cells, obtained 360 days after TCRalphabeta/CD19-depleted stem cell transplant. All receptors derive from a male patient aged 2 to 10 who had a stem cell transplant for acute myeloid leukemia, so the T cells may come from the graft donor.

The genes are TRBV5-1 and TRBJ2-3; 7 bases line up with TRBD1. Germline lookup yields CDR1 SGHRS and CDR2 YFSETQ. This CDR3 spans 16 amino acids. The V gene end was trimmed by 4 bases and the J gene end by 0 bases; junction bases not matched to a gene: 8. CDR3: CASSLPGQKSTDTQYF. CDR3 DNA: TGCGCCAGCAGCCTACCGGGACAGAAGAGCACAGATACGCAGTATTTT.

This clonotype was observed at least ten times. This chain joins TRBV20-1 and TRBJ1-1; TRBD1 agrees at 12 bases. The length of the CDR3 is 15 residues. Trimming removed 4 bases from V and 3 bases from J; junction bases left unmatched: 6. The germline gives CDR1 DFQATT, CDR2 SNEGSKA (reference sequence). This CDR3 reads CSATGTGGADTEAFF. The DNA for the CDR3 is TGCAGTGCTACCGGGACAGGGGGCGCCGACACTGAAGCTTTCTTT.

This clonotype appeared many times. The rearrangement joins TRBV28 to TRBJ2-7; D possibly corresponds to TRBD2 (5 bases). The V end lost 3 bases, the J end lost 7 bases, and 13 bases lay between the germline ends. The CDR3 runs to 13 residues. In germline, CDR1 is MDHEN, CDR2 SYDVKM. This CDR3 reads CASSFGTRAEQYF. CDR3 DNA sequence: TGTGCCAGCAGTTTCGGTACTAGGGCTGAGCAGTACTTC.

This clonotype has only a few counts. The V and J genes are TRBV16 and TRBJ1-5, with D unclear. Germline CDR1 is KGHSY and CDR2 is FQNENV. This CDR3 is 17 amino acids long. V lost 1 base, J lost 0 bases, and 13 bases lay in between. The CDR3 DNA is TGTGCCAGCAGCCAATTAGACGGCGGTGATAGCAATCAGCCCCAGCATTTT. Translating gives CASSQLDGGDSNQPQHF.

The chain has TRBV12-3 or TRBV12-4 and TRBJ1-1; possibly TRBD1 for D (5 bases). The CDR3 contains 13 residues. The V end was cut by 6 bases, the J end by 8 bases, with 16 bases between. The CDR3 spells CASSSPGVKEAFF. The CDR3 DNA reads TGTGCCAGCAGCTCCCCGGGGGTGAAAGAAGCTTTCTTT.

This chain connects TRBV18 to TRBJ1-1; 7 bases align to TRBD1. Germline V lookup: CDR1 KGHSH, CDR2 LQKENI. CDR3 length: 14 residues. The junction had 7 bases not matched to a gene; V was cut back by 6 bases and J by 3 bases. The CDR3 DNA reads as TGTGCCAGCTCGATACAGGGGCCGGACACTGAAGCTTTCTTT. Amino acid sequence: CASSIQGPDTEAFF. The variable domain in full, with the rest retrieved from reference TRBV18 and TRBJ1-1, is NAGVMQNPRHLVRRRGQEARLRCSPMKGHSHVYWYRQLPEEGLKFMVYLQKENIIDESGMPKERFSAEFPKEGPSILRIQQVVRGDSAAYFCASSIQGPDTEAFFGQGTRLTVV.

V usage is TRBV4-1 and J usage is TRBJ1-1; TRBD1 matches at 8 bases. CDR3 length: 17 residues. Germline V lookup: CDR1 MGHRA, CDR2 YSYEKL. Trimming removed 4 bases from V and 4 bases from J; junction bases left unmatched: 14. CDR3 coding DNA: TGCGCCAGCAGCCGAGTACTGTGGACAGGGTGGGCCACTGAAGCTTTCTTT. Protein product: CASSRVLWTGWATEAFF.

This clonotype has a count of ten or more. The gene calls are TRBV4-3 and TRBJ2-5; no firm D call. This CDR3 is built from 15 residues. V shed 0 bases and J shed 2 bases, with 10 bases lying between them. Germline V CDR1 and CDR2: LGHNA, YSLEER. CDR3 protein: CASSQDWRSQETQYF. CDR3 bases: TGCGCCAGCAGCCAAGATTGGCGCAGTCAAGAGACCCAGTACTTC.

The sample holds a few counts of this clonotype. CDR3 in DNA: TGCAGCGTGGGGGGGCGACTCACAGATACGCAGTATTTT. Translation: CSVGGRLTDTQYF. V gene TRBV29-1 combines with J gene TRBJ2-3; TRBD2 might be the D (7 bases). CDR3 length: 13 residues. Germline loops: CDR1 SQVTM, CDR2 ANQGSEA. V lost 6 bases and J lost 2, with 12 bases in between.